Detailed here is one T cell receptor (beta chain). These data are taken from a study of blood T cells in healthy people across ages. A second PCR, run for about 7 to 12 cycles, used a sample-barcoded 5' primer plus a J-beta primer mix. TCRdb reprocessed the 5' RACE reads with MiXCR, giving one entry per CDR3 protein. The repertoire holds roughly 800,000 distinct CDR3 sequences, with roughly 50% as singletons. The CDR3 contains 16 residues. Germline V gene lookup returns CDR1 SNHLY and CDR2 FYNNEI. Trimming shortened V by 2 bases and J by 7 bases, and 21 bases separated the two germline ends. The J gene is TRBJ2-7, the V gene TRBV2; a weak D match, TRBD2 (7 bases). Source material: blood. This receptor was taken from an older man in good health. CDR3 nucleotides: TGTGCCAGCAGTGAACGGGGGGCCTCCTCCTACAATGAGCAGTACTTC. Translating gives CASSERGASSYNEQYF.